What follows are 16 T cell receptor beta chains derived from one specimen sequenced in a study of tumor and adjacent non-tumor tissue in lung cancer. The library came from three nested PCR rounds adapted from ARM-PCR protocols. Each CDR3 protein gets one entry after TCRdb re-called the multiplex PCR reads with MiXCR. The sample records about 80,000 distinct CDR3 sequences, around 65% being singletons. No cell sorting was done before RNA was extracted from the tissue. The sample taken for sequencing was lung tumor tissue. The receptors here all came from a woman in her seventies with non-small cell lung cancer.

About this clonotype itself: Relative to the germline gene, one junction end is altered; a read error may explain this. V gene TRBV6-5 combines with J gene TRBJ2-7; possibly TRBD1 for D (6 bases). CDR1 is MNHEY, CDR2 SVGAGI, per germline. The CDR3 is 14 amino acids. The CDR3 coding sequence is TGTGCCAGCATTTACTTAGGCAGGGGCAATGAGCAGTACTTC. Residues: CASIYLGRGNEQYF.

CDR3 sequence reads: CASCLQGRETQYF. CDR3 nucleotides: TGTGCCAGCTGCCTACAGGGGCGGGAGACCCAGTACTTC. The chain links TRBV7-8 to TRBJ2-5, with 7 bases identical to TRBD1. CDR1 and CDR2 (germline): SGHVS, FQNEAQ. J gave up 5 bases and V 8 bases, and 8 bases lay outside the gene matches. CDR3 length: 13 residues.

This clonotype was observed once. One base away lies a much larger clone, so this may be a sequencing read error. The CDR3 nucleotides read TGTGCCAGCAGTTTATTGGGAGGGGACCTCTACGAGCAGCACTTC. Translating it yields CASSLLGGDLYEQHF. The chain carries TRBV28 and TRBJ2-7; 7 bases match TRBD2. This CDR3 region has 15 residues. Germline CDR1 reads MDHEN; CDR2 reads SYDVKM.

This clonotype was picked up many times. The chain links TRBV30 to TRBJ1-1, with 7 nucleotides matching TRBD1. Germline values: CDR1 GTSNPN, CDR2 SVGIG (reference sequence). CDR3 length equals 14 residues. J gave up 1 base and V 3 bases, and 5 bases lay outside the gene matches. CDR3 sequence reads: CAWRLGGPNTEAFF. The CDR3 region has the DNA TGTGCCTGGAGGCTAGGGGGCCCGAACACTGAAGCTTTCTTT.

As concerns this clonotype: The junction shows a germline mismatch at one end, possibly a read error. The chain is built from TRBV4-1 and TRBJ2-1; 7 bases match TRBD2. Per the germline V gene, CDR1 is MGHRA and CDR2 is YSYEKL. The CDR3 has 15 residues. For the CDR3, the DNA is TGCGCCAGTAGCCACGTCCTAGCGGCTTACAATGAGCAGTTCTTC. This gives the protein CASSHVLAAYNEQFF.

There are many counts of this clonotype. The J gene is TRBJ1-2, the V gene TRBV7-3; 7 positions match TRBD1. This CDR3 has 15 residues. The germline V gene has CDR1 SGHTA and CDR2 FQGTGA. The junction had 8 bases not matched to a gene; V was cut back by 2 bases and J by 5 bases. CDR3 sequence reads: CASSLEGGRVYGYTF. The CDR3 DNA sequence: TGTGCCAGCAGCTTAGAAGGGGGCCGGGTTTATGGCTACACCTTC.

On this clonotype: Mismatch with germline at one junction end may stem from a read error. The chain employs TRBV29-1 and TRBJ1-2; 9 bases are a match to TRBD1. This CDR3 spans 13 amino acids. Germline lookup yields CDR1 SQVTM and CDR2 ANQGSEA. In DNA, the CDR3 is TGCCGCGTGGGTCAAGGGACAGGGAACGGCTACACCTTC. It is translated as CRVGQGTGNGYTF.

In this sample, this clonotype turned up a few times. This chain connects TRBV28 to TRBJ2-1; 11 bases align to TRBD2. Germline V gene lookup returns CDR1 MDHEN and CDR2 SYDVKM. The CDR3 covers 14 residues. CDR3 sequence (DNA): TGTACCATCCATAGCGGGAGGGGATACAATGAGCAGTTCTTC. Translation: CTIHSGRGYNEQFF.

In the case of this clonotype: This likely comes from a read error, as the CDR3 has no conserved phenylalanine or tryptophan at its end. The DNA is left out, because the CDR3 cannot be placed on it with certainty; the CDR3 is given as TCRdb lists it. The chain is built from TRBV24-1 and TRBJ2-1; the table calls TRBD2, which could not be checked here. The CDR3 extends over 20 residues, inclusive of both ends. Germline loops: CDR1 KGHDR, CDR2 SFDVKD. CDR3 amino acids: CATSDLGGSRFSGRPNEQFL.

This clonotype came up once. At one end the junction does not follow the germline gene, possibly because of a read error. This chain links TRBV5-1 with TRBJ2-5; D unresolved. This CDR3 region has 15 residues. Per the germline V gene, CDR1 is SGHRS and CDR2 is YFSETQ. The CDR3 loop is CANSLGSVTQETQYF. The CDR3 coding sequence is TGCGCCAACAGCTTGGGGTCGGTGACACAAGAGACCCAGTACTTC.

This clonotype was counted at least ten times. The V call is TRBV6-6, the J call TRBJ2-1; 8 nucleotides agree with TRBD2. In germline, CDR1 is MNHNY, CDR2 SVGAGI (reference sequence). The J segment lost 8 bases and the V segment lost 0 bases, leaving 9 bases of the junction unmatched. The CDR3 sequence is 16 residues long. The CDR3 DNA reads TGTGCCAGCAGTTACTCGTCCGGGACTAGTGGCGATGAGCAGTTCTTC. It yields the protein CASSYSSGTSGDEQFF.

In its sample, this clonotype ranks as medium-sized (0.01 to 0.1%). This rearrangement joins TRBV12-3 or TRBV12-4 to TRBJ2-2, with unresolved D. The length of the CDR3 is 15 residues. V lost 1 base and J lost 0, with 6 bases in between. The CDR3 nucleotides read TGTGCCAGCAGTTTAGTTGCTCCGAACACCGGGGAGCTGTTTTTT. It yields the protein CASSLVAPNTGELFF.

About this clonotype: It may be a read error: a sequence one base away is much more abundant. This sequence joins TRBV20-1 and TRBJ2-1, with D possibly called TRBD1 or TRBD2 (5 bases each). CDR1 is DFQATT, CDR2 SNEGSKA, per germline (reference sequence). This CDR3 is 12 amino acids long. The CDR3 DNA reads TGCAGTGCTAGCGGGACCAACAATGAGCGGTTCTTC. The encoded protein is CSASGTNNERFF.

Comments on this clonotype: The junction does not match germline at one end; this may be a read error. The rearrangement uses TRBV10-2 and TRBJ2-5; weak D call: TRBD2 (5 bases). The CDR3 loop spans 13 amino acids. From germline, CDR1 is WSHSY and CDR2 SAAADI. The CDR3 coding sequence is TGCGCCAGCAGAGAGTACGAGGGTGAGACCCAGTACTTC. This gives the protein CASREYEGETQYF.

The table lists this clonotype with a count of one. This chain uses TRBV11-3 with TRBJ1-3; D gene uncertain. From germline, CDR1 is SGHNT and CDR2 YENEEA. CDR3 length: 15 amino acids. Trimming stripped 6 bases from V and 3 bases from J, with 15 bases between. CDR3 bases: TGTGCCAGCAGTTTACACTCCTGGGTTGGAAACACCATATATTTT. Encoded protein: CASSLHSWVGNTIYF.

Concerning this clonotype: A read error is likely, as this CDR3 ends without the conserved phenylalanine or tryptophan. The gene calls are TRBV10-1 and TRBJ2-1, with 8 bases that match TRBD2. V trimming: 1 base; J trimming: 3 bases; junction bases outside the gene matches: 5. The CDR3 has 16 residues. Germline CDR1 is WNHNN and CDR2 is SYGVQD (reference sequence). The CDR3, as DNA: TGCGCCAGCAGTGAGTTTACAAGCGGGAGCTACAATGAGCAGTTCTCC. Amino acids: CASSEFTSGSYNEQFS.